The rows below give T cell receptor beta chains drawn from one sample of a study of Ad26.COV2.S vaccination and SARS-CoV-2 variants. Produced via immunoSEQ multiplex PCR; TCRdb's table is partial and in-frame only. This table holds hundreds of thousands of clones, roughly 91% found once. The source was peripheral blood, collected in a trial of Ad26.COV2.S vaccine versus placebo. These TCRs come from a person between 18 and 65 years old who received the Ad26.COV2.S COVID-19 vaccine or a placebo. Each CDR3 is given with its conserved first and last residue. A D gene is named only where the DNA matches it firmly. The size entry is marked missing in some rows and otherwise reads once, few, many or a size class.

J: TRBJ1-3
V: TRBV3-1/TRBV3-2
D: TRBD1
size: once
DNA: TGTGCCAGCAGCCAACAGGGGGCTGGAAACACCATATATTTT
CDR3: CASSQQGAGNTIYF

J: TRBJ2-7
V: TRBV4-1
D: TRBD1
size: .
DNA: TGCGCCAGCACCCCCATGACGACAGGGATCAACGAGCAGTACTTC
CDR3: CASTPMTTGINEQYF

J: TRBJ1-3
V: TRBV7-2
D: .
size: .
DNA: TGTGCCAGCAGCTTGGGCCACGTCTTGCCCGGAAACACCATATATTTT
CDR3: CASSLGHVLPGNTIYF

J: TRBJ1-5
V: TRBV18
D: .
size: .
DNA: TGTGCCAGCTCACCGAACAGGGTAGAGAGCAATCAGCCCCAGCATTTT
CDR3: CASSPNRVESNQPQHF

J: TRBJ2-2
V: TRBV7-2
D: .
size: .
DNA: TGTGCCAGCACCCAAAGAGAAGGCACCGGGGAGCTGTTTTTT
CDR3: CASTQREGTGELFF

J: TRBJ1-5
V: TRBV6-2/TRBV6-3
D: .
size: .
DNA: TGTGCCAGCAGTTGGGACAAGGTCTCAAATCAGCCCCAGCATTTT
CDR3: CASSWDKVSNQPQHF

J: TRBJ2-2
V: TRBV5-1
D: .
size: .
DNA: TGCGCCAGCAGCTTGGATCCGGGTATCACCGGGGAGCTGTTTTTT
CDR3: CASSLDPGITGELFF

J: TRBJ1-2
V: TRBV12-3/TRBV12-4
D: .
size: .
DNA: TGTGCCAGTCGCAGGGACCAGGGCTACACCTTC
CDR3: CASRRDQGYTF

J: TRBJ2-7
V: TRBV30
D: .
size: .
DNA: TGTGCCTGGAAATGGCAGGGGTTCGGCGAGCAGTACTTC
CDR3: CAWKWQGFGEQYF

J: TRBJ2-1
V: TRBV14
D: TRBD2
size: .
DNA: TGTGCCAGCAGCCCTTACCTAGCGGGCGCCTACAATGAGCAGTTCTTC
CDR3: CASSPYLAGAYNEQFF

J: TRBJ2-5
V: TRBV19
D: .
size: once
DNA: TGTGCCAGTAGTATATCGGCAGGGGATAACCAAGAGACCCAGTACTTC
CDR3: CASSISAGDNQETQYF

J: TRBJ1-2
V: TRBV9
D: .
size: .
DNA: TGTGCCAGCAGCGCAACCACTGTCAGGGGAATTACCTATGGCTACACCTTC
CDR3: CASSATTVRGITYGYTF

J: TRBJ1-2
V: TRBV3-1/TRBV3-2
D: TRBD1
size: once
DNA: TGTGCCAGCAGCCAAGCCTACAGGGGCGGCTACACCTTC
CDR3: CASSQAYRGGYTF

J: TRBJ1-1
V: TRBV5-6
D: .
size: .
DNA: TGTGCCAGCAGCTTGGAGGGGGAAGCTTTCTTT
CDR3: CASSLEGEAFF

J: TRBJ2-3
V: TRBV5-4
D: .
size: .
DNA: TGTGCCAGCAGCCCCGAGGGGGGGCGCACAGATACGCAGTATTTT
CDR3: CASSPEGGRTDTQYF

J: TRBJ2-1
V: TRBV24-1
D: TRBD1
size: .
DNA: TGTGCCACCGCGGGACAGGGGTACAATGAGCAGTTCTTC
CDR3: CATAGQGYNEQFF

J: TRBJ1-1
V: TRBV7-6
D: .
size: .
DNA: TGTGCCAGCCTCCCCGCAGGGCCGGACACTGAAGCTTTCTTT
CDR3: CASLPAGPDTEAFF

J: TRBJ1-1
V: TRBV6-2/TRBV6-3
D: TRBD1
size: .
DNA: TGTGCCAGCAGTTACCCGAGTACAGGGGCGTTGTCTGAAGCTTTCTTT
CDR3: CASSYPSTGALSEAFF

J: TRBJ2-2
V: TRBV5-8
D: TRBD2
size: .
DNA: TGTGCCAGCAGCCTCGGGGGGGCCGGATTTCCCGGGGAGCTGTTTTTT
CDR3: CASSLGGAGFPGELFF

J: TRBJ1-2
V: TRBV5-6
D: .
size: .
DNA: TGTGCCAGCAGCAACCAGGCCAGGGCCGGGTATGGCTACACCTTC
CDR3: CASSNQARAGYGYTF

J: TRBJ1-3
V: TRBV7-6
D: .
size: .
DNA: TGTGCCAGCTCGGGCACCTCCGGTGGAAACACCATATATTTT
CDR3: CASSGTSGGNTIYF

J: TRBJ2-7
V: TRBV9
D: TRBD1
size: .
DNA: TGTGCCAGCAGCCCCCGGACAGGGGACGAGCAGTACTTC
CDR3: CASSPRTGDEQYF

J: TRBJ2-6
V: TRBV5-4
D: .
size: .
DNA: TGTGCCAGCAGCCCTAGCGTGGGCTCTGGGGCCAACGTCCTGACTTTC
CDR3: CASSPSVGSGANVLTF

J: TRBJ1-2
V: TRBV5-4
D: .
size: .
DNA: TGTGCCAGCAGCCGATACGGGACCTATGGCTACACCTTC
CDR3: CASSRYGTYGYTF

J: TRBJ2-3
V: TRBV24-1
D: TRBD1
size: few
DNA: TGTGCCACCTCGACACTCAAGGGGGCTTGCACAGATACGCAGTATTTT
CDR3: CATSTLKGACTDTQYF

J: TRBJ1-1
V: TRBV7-3
D: TRBD1
size: .
DNA: TGTGCCAGCAGCTTGGAAGGGGGCGGTGGCACTGAAGCTTTCTTT
CDR3: CASSLEGGGGTEAFF

J: TRBJ2-2
V: TRBV18
D: .
size: .
DNA: TGTGCCAGCTCAGCAGCGAACACCGGGGAGCTGTTTTTT
CDR3: CASSAANTGELFF

J: TRBJ2-6
V: TRBV21-1
D: .
size: .
DNA: TGTGCCAGCAGCTTGAGGGTTCCCCCCTCTGGGGCCAACGTCCTGACTTTC
CDR3: CASSLRVPPSGANVLTF

J: TRBJ2-2
V: TRBV7-9
D: .
size: .
DNA: TGTGCCAGCAGCCCAGCGAACACCGGGGAGCTGTTTTTT
CDR3: CASSPANTGELFF

J: TRBJ1-1
V: TRBV7-6
D: .
size: .
DNA: TGTGCCAGCAGCGTAAGCATGGGGGGCACTGAAGCTTTCTTT
CDR3: CASSVSMGGTEAFF

J: TRBJ1-2
V: TRBV7-9
D: .
size: .
DNA: TGTGCCAGCAGCTTGCTGAGCAGTCCCATCTATGGCTACACCTTC
CDR3: CASSLLSSPIYGYTF

J: TRBJ2-2
V: TRBV11-3
D: TRBD2
size: .
DNA: TGTGCCAGCAGCCCGGGACTAGCGGGGCCCGGGGAGCTGTTTTTT
CDR3: CASSPGLAGPGELFF

J: TRBJ1-1
V: TRBV29-1
D: .
size: .
DNA: TGCAGCGCTGGGGCTGAAGCTTTCTTT
CDR3: CSAGAEAFF

J: TRBJ2-1
V: TRBV2
D: TRBD2
size: .
DNA: TGTGCCAGCAGGCTAGCGGGGGGAGATGAGCAGTTCTTC
CDR3: CASRLAGGDEQFF

J: TRBJ1-1
V: TRBV30
D: .
size: .
DNA: TGTGCCTGTATCGGGACGCGTAAGGACGGCACTGAAGCTTTCTTT
CDR3: CACIGTRKDGTEAFF

J: TRBJ2-5
V: TRBV29-1
D: .
size: .
DNA: TGCAGCGTTGAAGATTATACCAGGATACAAGAGACCCAGTACTTC
CDR3: CSVEDYTRIQETQYF

J: TRBJ1-4
V: TRBV3-1/TRBV3-2
D: .
size: .
DNA: TGTGCCAGCAGCCCGGCGGGGGTTAGTGAAAAACTGTTTTTT
CDR3: CASSPAGVSEKLFF

J: TRBJ2-3
V: TRBV7-6
D: .
size: .
DNA: TGTGCCAGCAGCGTAAGAGACGGGGGGCTCCTCACAGATACGCAGTATTTT
CDR3: CASSVRDGGLLTDTQYF

J: TRBJ2-2
V: TRBV3-1/TRBV3-2
D: .
size: .
DNA: TGTGCCAGCAGCCAAGAAGGGGCCGGGGTCGCGAACACCGGGGAGCTGTTTTTT
CDR3: CASSQEGAGVANTGELFF

J: TRBJ2-1
V: TRBV7-9
D: TRBD2
size: .
DNA: TGTGCCAGCAGCTTTCCAGGCGGGGGGGCCCCCTACAATGAGCAGTTCTTC
CDR3: CASSFPGGGAPYNEQFF

J: TRBJ2-3
V: TRBV29-1
D: .
size: .
DNA: TGCAGCGTTGCATCAGAGACGCAGTATTTT
CDR3: CSVASETQYF

J: TRBJ2-7
V: TRBV2
D: .
size: .
DNA: TGTGCCAGCGGCTACGATCAGGGCCTCTCCTACGAGCAGTACTTC
CDR3: CASGYDQGLSYEQYF

J: TRBJ1-3
V: TRBV7-9
D: .
size: .
DNA: TGTGCCGGGGGAAGTGGTGGGACTGGAAACACCATATATTTT
CDR3: CAGGSGGTGNTIYF

J: TRBJ1-2
V: TRBV6-5
D: .
size: .
DNA: TGTGCCAGCCTTATCGGGACACCGGGCTCAGGTGGCTACACCTTC
CDR3: CASLIGTPGSGGYTF

J: TRBJ2-7
V: TRBV27
D: .
size: .
DNA: TGTGCCAGCAGTTTCGACGGAAGGGGGACCAACTACGAGCAGTACTTC
CDR3: CASSFDGRGTNYEQYF

J: TRBJ1-2
V: TRBV13
D: .
size: .
DNA: TGTGCCAGCAGCAAACAGGGTTTAGGCTATGGCTACACCTTC
CDR3: CASSKQGLGYGYTF